The rows below give T cell receptor beta chains drawn from one sample of a study of shared clonotypes between healthy human individuals. TCRdb's copy holds only in-frame clones and misses some; the assay was immunoSEQ multiplex PCR. Among fewer than 400,000 clones listed, roughly 70% were seen once. The source material was memory CD4+ T cells sorted from blood. The origin of the receptors is a man aged 30 to 39 in good health. The CDR3 runs from the conserved cysteine through the conserved F or W. The D gene is left open where the match is weak. Clone size appears in some rows only: once, few, many, or a class for an expanded clone.

TRBJ1-1 | few | TRBV10-3 | 13 | . | CAISGQVLGEAFF | TGTGCCATCAGTGGACAGGTTTTGGGTGAAGCTTTCTTT
TRBJ1-1 | once | TRBV27 | 13 | . | CASSLRQNTEAFF | TGTGCCAGCAGTTTACGGCAGAACACTGAAGCTTTCTTT
TRBJ1-5 | . | TRBV28 | 16 | . | CATVTSGTLNNQPQHF | TGTGCCACCGTTACATCCGGGACACTGAACAATCAGCCCCAGCATTTT
TRBJ1-2 | . | TRBV6-5 | 15 | . | CASSFLTEANYGYTF | TGTGCCAGCAGTTTCCTGACAGAGGCTAACTATGGCTACACCTTC
TRBJ1-1 | . | TRBV30 | 16 | . | CAWSVHSVRADTEAFF | TGTGCCTGGAGTGTACATTCGGTCAGGGCCGACACTGAAGCTTTCTTT
TRBJ2-1 | . | TRBV9 | 15 | . | CASSVEGTSYNEQFF | TGTGCCAGCAGCGTAGAAGGGACGTCCTACAATGAGCAGTTCTTC
TRBJ2-3 | . | TRBV5-1 | 13 | . | CASMGVDGDTQYF | TGCGCCAGCATGGGGGTGGATGGAGATACGCAGTATTTT
TRBJ2-2 | . | TRBV4-1 | 16 | . | CASSQAQGSNTGELFF | TGCGCCAGCAGCCAAGCACAGGGCTCGAACACCGGGGAGCTGTTTTTT
TRBJ2-5 | . | TRBV7-9 | 13 | TRBD2 | CATGDYKRETQYF | TGTGCCACCGGGGACTACAAACGGGAGACCCAGTACTTC
TRBJ1-5 | . | TRBV27 | 15 | . | CASSLDRNGNQPQHF | TGTGCCAGCAGTTTAGACAGGAACGGCAATCAGCCCCAGCATTTT
TRBJ2-1 | . | TRBV5-4 | 15 | . | CASSLRTLRYNEQFF | TGTGCCAGCAGCTTGAGGACGCTCCGATACAATGAGCAGTTCTTC
TRBJ2-7 | . | TRBV7-2 | 12 | . | CASSPGGLGQYF | TGTGCCAGCAGCCCGGGCGGCCTCGGGCAGTACTTC
TRBJ2-3 | . | TRBV19 | 18 | TRBD2 | CASSKTSGRKYFTDTQYF | TGTGCCAGTAGTAAGACTAGCGGGAGGAAGTATTTCACAGATACGCAGTATTTT
TRBJ2-2 | . | TRBV6-1 | 14 | . | CASSETALAGELFF | TGTGCCAGCAGTGAGACGGCGTTGGCCGGGGAGCTGTTTTTT
TRBJ2-3 | . | TRBV13 | 13 | . | CASKEMGTDTQYF | TGTGCCAGCAAGGAGATGGGCACAGATACGCAGTATTTT
TRBJ2-7 | once | TRBV6-1 | 11 | . | CASVLSNREYF | TGTGCCAGCGTCTTGTCTAACAGGGAGTACTTC
TRBJ2-7 | . | TRBV9 | 13 | TRBD2 | CASSVGLAGVQYF | TGTGCCAGCAGCGTAGGACTAGCGGGAGTCCAGTACTTC
TRBJ2-5 | . | TRBV19 | 15 | . | CATTVGGEIWETQYF | TGTGCCACAACTGTAGGGGGAGAGATTTGGGAGACCCAGTACTTC
TRBJ1-3 | . | TRBV2 | 14 | . | CASSVSFSGNTIYF | TGTGCCAGCAGTGTTAGTTTCTCTGGAAACACCATATATTTT
TRBJ2-3 | . | TRBV20-1 | 11 | . | CSASTGDTQYF | TGCAGTGCCAGCACGGGAGATACGCAGTATTTT
TRBJ1-2 | . | TRBV2 | 13 | TRBD1 | CASSEGQNYGYTF | TGTGCCAGCAGTGAGGGACAGAACTATGGCTACACCTTC
TRBJ2-1 | . | TRBV6-4 | 12 | . | CASKDRYNEQFF | TGTGCCAGCAAGGACCGTTACAATGAGCAGTTCTTC
TRBJ2-3 | . | TRBV2 | 15 | TRBD2 | CASSVEAGAPLAQYF | TGTGCCAGCAGCGTAGAGGCGGGAGCCCCCCTTGCGCAGTATTTT
TRBJ1-5 | . | TRBV19 | 16 | TRBD1 | CASTLQGALGNQPQHF | TGTGCCAGTACTCTCCAGGGGGCCCTTGGTAATCAGCCCCAGCATTTT
TRBJ2-6 | . | TRBV28 | 15 | . | CASSWGVSGANVLTF | TGTGCCAGCAGTTGGGGGGTCTCTGGGGCCAACGTCCTGACTTTC
TRBJ1-4 | . | TRBV4-3 | 15 | . | CASSQDGGKGEKLFF | TGCGCCAGCAGCCAAGATGGAGGGAAGGGTGAAAAACTGTTTTTT
TRBJ1-5 | . | TRBV6-5 | 14 | . | CASSYRPAGQPQHF | TGTGCCAGCAGTTATCGGCCAGCGGGTCAGCCCCAGCATTTT
TRBJ2-2 | . | TRBV28 | 16 | TRBD1 | CASSLTGTGGTGELFF | TGTGCCAGCAGTTTGACAGGGACAGGGGGCACCGGGGAGCTGTTTTTT
TRBJ2-7 | . | TRBV6-6 | 14 | TRBD2 | CASTTGGRGYEQYF | TGTGCCAGCACCACGGGAGGGAGGGGTTACGAGCAGTACTTC
TRBJ2-1 | . | TRBV11-2 | 16 | TRBD2 | CASSSLPGLAGWEQFF | TGTGCCAGCAGCTCACTACCGGGACTAGCGGGATGGGAGCAGTTCTTC
TRBJ2-2 | . | TRBV7-7 | 16 | . | CASSLRHSAPTGELFF | TGTGCCAGCAGCTTACGACATTCGGCCCCCACCGGGGAGCTGTTTTTT